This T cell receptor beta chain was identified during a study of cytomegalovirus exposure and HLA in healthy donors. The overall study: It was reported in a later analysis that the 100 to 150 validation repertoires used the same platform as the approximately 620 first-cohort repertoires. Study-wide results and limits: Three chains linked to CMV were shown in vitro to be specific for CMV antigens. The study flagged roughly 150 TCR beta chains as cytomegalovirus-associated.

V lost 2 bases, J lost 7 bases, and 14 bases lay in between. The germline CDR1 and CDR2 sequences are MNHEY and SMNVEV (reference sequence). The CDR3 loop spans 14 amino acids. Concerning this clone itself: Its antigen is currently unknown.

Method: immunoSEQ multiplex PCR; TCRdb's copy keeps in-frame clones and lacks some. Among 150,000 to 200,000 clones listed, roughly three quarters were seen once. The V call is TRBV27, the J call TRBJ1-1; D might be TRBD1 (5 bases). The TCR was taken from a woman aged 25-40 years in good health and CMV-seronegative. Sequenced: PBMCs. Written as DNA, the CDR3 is TGTGCCAGCAGTTTAGCAGGGTCGAGAGGTGAAGCTTTCTTT. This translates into CASSLAGSRGEAFF.